Each of the 8 T cell receptor beta chains below was sequenced from the same sample in a study of cytomegalovirus exposure and HLA in healthy donors. The primer mix had 60 Vbeta and 13 Jbeta primers. Sequencing used immunoSEQ multiplex PCR; TCRdb keeps in-frame clones, though not all of them. Here the sample spans about 180,000 clones, roughly 84% being singletons. Sequenced material: PBMCs. Receptor source: a man aged 25-45 years in good health and CMV-seronegative.

The count of this clone is one. The chain is built from TRBV6-5 and TRBJ1-5; 8 nucleotides line up with TRBD1. V shed 6 bases and J 6 bases; nucleotides not matched to a gene: 4. Germline V lookup: CDR1 MNHEY, CDR2 SVGAGI. The CDR3 runs to 13 residues. The CDR3 bases are TGTGCCAGCAGGGACAGGGCGGGTCAGCCCCAGCATTTT. It yields the protein CASRDRAGQPQHF.

This clone came up once. The genes are TRBV7-2 and TRBJ2-7, with 7 bases aligning to TRBD2. The CDR3 has 17 residues. J was trimmed by 0 bases and V by 1 base; bases with no gene match: 9. The germline V gene encodes CDR1 SGHTA and CDR2 FQGNSA. The CDR3 is CASSLGPSGMSSYEQYF. CDR3 sequence (DNA): TGTGCCAGCAGCTTAGGCCCTAGCGGCATGAGCTCCTACGAGCAGTACTTC. The full variable domain, with the rest looked up from reference TRBV7-2 and TRBJ2-7, is GAGVSQSPSNKVTEKGKDVELRCDPISGHTALYWYRQSLGQGLEFLIYFQGNSAPDKSGLPSDRFSAERTGGSVSTLTIQRTQQEDSAVYLCASSLGPSGMSSYEQYFGPGTRLTVT.

This sequence joins TRBV9 and TRBJ2-2, with 9 bases aligning to TRBD1. This CDR3 has 15 amino acids. Trimming removed 0 bases from V and 7 bases from J; junction bases left unmatched: 4. CDR1 and CDR2 (germline): SGDLS, YYNGEE. This CDR3 reads CASSVARQGVGELFF. The CDR3 coding sequence is TGTGCCAGCAGCGTAGCTCGACAGGGGGTCGGGGAGCTGTTTTTT.

This clone has a handful of counts. The chain uses TRBV5-1 and TRBJ1-5, with TRBD1 as a possible D gene (5 bases). Between the trimmed V and J ends, which lost 0 bases and 5 bases, there was a span of 9 bases. The CDR3 sequence is 14 residues long. Germline CDR1 SGHRS, CDR2 YFSETQ. CDR3 sequence (DNA): TGCGCCAGCAGCTTGGATGCAGGGTATCAGCCCCAGCATTTT. Amino acid sequence: CASSLDAGYQPQHF.

The rearrangement uses TRBV19 and TRBJ2-7; a weak D match, TRBD2 (5 bases). V shed 0 bases and J shed 2 bases, with 8 bases lying between them. CDR3 length: 14 residues. The V gene's germline CDR1 is LNHDA and CDR2 SQIVND (reference sequence). CDR3 nucleotide sequence: TGTGCCAGTAGTATAGACAGGACTGCCTACGAGCAGTACTTC. As protein: CASSIDRTAYEQYF. Complete variable domain (other parts from reference TRBV19 and TRBJ2-7): DGGITQSPKYLFRKEGQNVTLSCEQNLNHDAMYWYRQDPGQGLRLIYYSQIVNDFQKGDIAEGYSVSREKKESFPLTVTSAQKNPTAFYLCASSIDRTAYEQYFGPGTRLTVT.

V gene TRBV19 combines with J gene TRBJ2-7; the D gene is possibly TRBD1 (6 bases). CDR3 length equals 13 residues. Germline V gene data show CDR1 as LNHDA and CDR2 as SQIVND (reference sequence). The V end lost 3 bases, the J end lost 1 base, and 7 bases lay between the germline ends. CDR3 sequence reads: CASSIQGSYEQYF. The CDR3 DNA is TGTGCCAGTAGTATTCAGGGGTCCTACGAGCAGTACTTC.

The chain has TRBV7-9 and TRBJ2-6, with a possible D match to TRBD1 (5 bases). Germline loops: CDR1 SEHNR, CDR2 FQNEAQ (reference sequence). This CDR3 has 15 residues. V dropped 0 bases and J dropped 4 bases, with 7 bases sitting between them. For the CDR3, the DNA is TGTGCCAGCAGCTTAGCAGGGGTCGGGGCCAACGTCCTGACTTTC. Its translation is CASSLAGVGANVLTF.

The J gene is TRBJ1-6, the V gene TRBV6-6; 9 nucleotides align to TRBD1. CDR1 MNHNY and CDR2 SVGAGI come from the germline V gene (reference sequence). V lost 7 bases, J lost 6 bases, and 10 bases stayed unmatched. The CDR3 contains 16 residues. The DNA of the CDR3 is TGTGCCAGCACCTGGCAGGGGACAGGGACTAATTCACCCCTCCACTTT. Amino acid sequence: CASTWQGTGTNSPLHF.